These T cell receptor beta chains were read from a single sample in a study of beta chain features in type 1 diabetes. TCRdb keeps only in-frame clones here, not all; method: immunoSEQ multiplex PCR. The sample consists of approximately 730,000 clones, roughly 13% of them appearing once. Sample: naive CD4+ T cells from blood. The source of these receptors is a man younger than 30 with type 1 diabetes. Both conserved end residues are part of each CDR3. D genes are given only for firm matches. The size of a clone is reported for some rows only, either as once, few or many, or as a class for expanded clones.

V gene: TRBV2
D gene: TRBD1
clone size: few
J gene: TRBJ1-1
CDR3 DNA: TGTGCCAGCAGGAAAAGACAGGGCCCGAACACTGAAGCTTTCTTT
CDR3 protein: CASRKRQGPNTEAFF

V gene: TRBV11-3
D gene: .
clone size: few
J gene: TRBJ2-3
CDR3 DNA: TGTGCCACAGGCGGATCAGATACGCAGTATTTT
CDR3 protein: CATGGSDTQYF

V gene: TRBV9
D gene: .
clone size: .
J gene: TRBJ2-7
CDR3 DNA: TGTGCCAGCAGCGTGGAGGGGACCCACTACGAGCAGTACTTC
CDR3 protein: CASSVEGTHYEQYF

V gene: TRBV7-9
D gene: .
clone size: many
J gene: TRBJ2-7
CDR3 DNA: TGTGCCAGCAGCTCGAAGGGCGTCCCCTACGAGCAGTACTTC
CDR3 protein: CASSSKGVPYEQYF

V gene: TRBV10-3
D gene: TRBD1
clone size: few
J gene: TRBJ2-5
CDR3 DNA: TGTGCCATCAGCTCCAAGGACAGGGTAGAGACCCAGTACTTC
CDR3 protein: CAISSKDRVETQYF

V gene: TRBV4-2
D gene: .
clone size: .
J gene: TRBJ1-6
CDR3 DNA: TGTGCCAGCAGCCAAGACAGGGTCGGATCACCCCTCCACTTT
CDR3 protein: CASSQDRVGSPLHF

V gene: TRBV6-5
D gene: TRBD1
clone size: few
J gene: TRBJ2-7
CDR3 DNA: TGTGCCAGCAGTCGAAGACAGGGGACCTACGAGCAGTACTTC
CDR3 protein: CASSRRQGTYEQYF

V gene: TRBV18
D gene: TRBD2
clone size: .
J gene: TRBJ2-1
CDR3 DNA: TGTGCCAGCTCACCTAAAAGCGGGGGGGCCTCCTACAATGAGCAGTTCTTC
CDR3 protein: CASSPKSGGASYNEQFF

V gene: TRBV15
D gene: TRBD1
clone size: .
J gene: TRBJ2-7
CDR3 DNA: TGTGCCACCAGCAGAGCGACGGGGACAGGGCCCGAGCAGTACTTC
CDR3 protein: CATSRATGTGPEQYF

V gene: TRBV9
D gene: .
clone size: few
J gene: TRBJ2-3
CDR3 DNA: TGTGCCACCTCAAAGGGGATCTCTAGCACAGATACGCAGTATTTT
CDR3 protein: CATSKGISSTDTQYF

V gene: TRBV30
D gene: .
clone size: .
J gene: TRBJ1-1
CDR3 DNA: TGTGCCTGGAGTCTGGGAGACACTGAAGCTTTCTTT
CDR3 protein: CAWSLGDTEAFF

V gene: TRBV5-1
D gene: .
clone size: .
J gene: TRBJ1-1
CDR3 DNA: TGCGCCAGCAGCTTGCTGGGTGAAAACACTGAAGCTTTCTTT
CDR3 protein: CASSLLGENTEAFF

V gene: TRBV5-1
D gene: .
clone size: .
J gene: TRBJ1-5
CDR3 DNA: TGCGCCAGCAGCTTGGGAGGCGGGGACGGACAGCCCCAGCATTTT
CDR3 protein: CASSLGGGDGQPQHF

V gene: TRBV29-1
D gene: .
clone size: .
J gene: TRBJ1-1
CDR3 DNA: TGCAGCGTTGAATGGGGGACGAACACTGAAGCTTTCTTT
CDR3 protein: CSVEWGTNTEAFF

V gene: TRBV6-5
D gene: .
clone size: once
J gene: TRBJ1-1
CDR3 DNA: TGTGCCAGCAGCCGACTCGGTCCGAACACTGAAGCTTTCTTT
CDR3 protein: CASSRLGPNTEAFF

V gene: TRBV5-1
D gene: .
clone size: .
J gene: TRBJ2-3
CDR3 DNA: TGCGCCAGCAGCTTGGGGGCTCCCACAGATACGCAGTATTTT
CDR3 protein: CASSLGAPTDTQYF

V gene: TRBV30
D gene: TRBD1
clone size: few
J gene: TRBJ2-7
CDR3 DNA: TGTGCCTGGAGTGTGTTAGGACAGGGCTACGAGCAGTACTTC
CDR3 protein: CAWSVLGQGYEQYF

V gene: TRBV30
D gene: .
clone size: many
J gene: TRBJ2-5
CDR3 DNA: TGTGCCTGGAGTGCGGGGTCCGAGGGAGAGACCCAGTACTTC
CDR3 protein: CAWSAGSEGETQYF

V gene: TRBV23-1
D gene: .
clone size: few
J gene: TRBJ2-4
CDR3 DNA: TGCGCCCGGGATGGAAGCAGTCCTCTTGCCAAAAACATTCAGTACTTC
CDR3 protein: CARDGSSPLAKNIQYF

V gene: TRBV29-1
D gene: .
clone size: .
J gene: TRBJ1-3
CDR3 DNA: TGCAGCGTTGGGGCCAGCCACTCTGGAAACACCATATATTTT
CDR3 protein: CSVGASHSGNTIYF

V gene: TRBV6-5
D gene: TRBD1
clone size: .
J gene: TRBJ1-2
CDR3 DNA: TGTGCCAGCAGTCCGGGACAGATCTATGGCTACACCTTC
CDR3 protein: CASSPGQIYGYTF

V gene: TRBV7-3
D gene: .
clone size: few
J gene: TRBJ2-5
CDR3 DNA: TGTGCCAGCAGCCCAGGCGGACCGGGGGTGAACCAGTACTTC
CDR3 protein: CASSPGGPGVNQYF

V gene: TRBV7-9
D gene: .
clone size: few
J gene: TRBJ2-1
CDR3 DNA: TGTGCCAGCAGCCTTTCGGGAGCGGGCGAGTTCTTC
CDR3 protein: CASSLSGAGEFF

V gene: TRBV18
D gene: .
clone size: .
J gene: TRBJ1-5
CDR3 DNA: TGTGCCAGCTCACCACTCAACGGGGGCAATCAGCCCCAGCATTTT
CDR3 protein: CASSPLNGGNQPQHF

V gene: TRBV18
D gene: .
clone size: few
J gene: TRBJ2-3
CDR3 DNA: TGTGCCAGCTCACTCCTGCCCCTAGATACGCAGTATTTT
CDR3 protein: CASSLLPLDTQYF

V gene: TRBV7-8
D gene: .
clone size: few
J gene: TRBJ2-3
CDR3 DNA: TGTGCCAGCAGCCCGCGCGGGGCGGGGGCCACAGATACGCAGTATTTT
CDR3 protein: CASSPRGAGATDTQYF

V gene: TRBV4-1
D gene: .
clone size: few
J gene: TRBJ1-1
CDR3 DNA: TGCGCCAGCAGCCAAGATTGGGGGTCGGTGAACACTGAAGCTTTCTTT
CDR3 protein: CASSQDWGSVNTEAFF

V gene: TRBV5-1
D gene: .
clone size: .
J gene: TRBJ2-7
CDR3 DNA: TGCGCCAGCAGTTCCGGACGCGAGGACGAGCAGTACTTC
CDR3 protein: CASSSGREDEQYF

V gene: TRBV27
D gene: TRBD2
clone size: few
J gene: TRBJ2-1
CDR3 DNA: TGTGCCAGCAGTTTATTAGCGGGGGGGCTCAATGAGCAGTTCTTC
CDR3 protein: CASSLLAGGLNEQFF

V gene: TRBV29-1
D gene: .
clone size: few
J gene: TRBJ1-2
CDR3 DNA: TGCAGCGTCACCCACCCAGGGAACACCTTC
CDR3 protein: CSVTHPGNTF

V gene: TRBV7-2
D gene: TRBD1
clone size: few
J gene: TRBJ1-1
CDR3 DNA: TGTGCCAGCAGCTTAGTTCAACCAGGGGGAAATCTGAACACTGAAGCTTTCTTT
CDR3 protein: CASSLVQPGGNLNTEAFF

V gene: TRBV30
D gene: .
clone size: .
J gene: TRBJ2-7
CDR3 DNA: TGTGCCTGGAGTGTACACAGGGAGTTCCACGAGCAGTACTTC
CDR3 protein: CAWSVHREFHEQYF

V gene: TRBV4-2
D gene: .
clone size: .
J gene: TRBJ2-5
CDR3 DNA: TGTGCCAGCAGCCAAGTCCTACAAACCCAAGAGACCCAGTACTTC
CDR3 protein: CASSQVLQTQETQYF

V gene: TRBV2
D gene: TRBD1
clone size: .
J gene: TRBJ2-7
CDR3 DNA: TGTGCAACCAGGGGGACCCCATCCGAGCAGTACTTC
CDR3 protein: CATRGTPSEQYF

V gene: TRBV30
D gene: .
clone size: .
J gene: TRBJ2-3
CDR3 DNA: TGTGCCTGGAGTCCCGCTGCAGATACGCAGTATTTT
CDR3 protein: CAWSPAADTQYF

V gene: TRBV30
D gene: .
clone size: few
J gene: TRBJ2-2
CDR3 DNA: TGTGCCTGGAGTGCGATGGGACAACAGAACACCGGGGAGCTGTTTTTT
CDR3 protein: CAWSAMGQQNTGELFF

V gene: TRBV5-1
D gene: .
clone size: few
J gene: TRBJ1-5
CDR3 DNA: TGCGCCAGCAGCTTGGGGGCGGGAGGCAATCAGCCCCAGCATTTT
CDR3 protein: CASSLGAGGNQPQHF

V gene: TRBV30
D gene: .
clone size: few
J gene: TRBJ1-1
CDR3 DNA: TGTGCCTGGAGTCCGGTCGGGGGGTCGGGCACTGAAGCTTTCTTT
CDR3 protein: CAWSPVGGSGTEAFF

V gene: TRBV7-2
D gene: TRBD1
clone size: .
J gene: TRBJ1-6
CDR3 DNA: TGTGCCAGCAGCCAGGACAGGGGGTCGTATAATTCACCCCTCCACTTT
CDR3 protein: CASSQDRGSYNSPLHF

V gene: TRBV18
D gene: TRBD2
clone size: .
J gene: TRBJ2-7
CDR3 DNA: TGTGCCAGCTCTCAAGCGGGGGGAAATTCCTACGAGCAGTACTTC
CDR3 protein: CASSQAGGNSYEQYF

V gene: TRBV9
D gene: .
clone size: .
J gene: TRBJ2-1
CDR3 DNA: TGTGCCAGCAGCCCAGCCTCCTCAGGGAGCTCCTACAATGAGCAGTTCTTC
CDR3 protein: CASSPASSGSSYNEQFF

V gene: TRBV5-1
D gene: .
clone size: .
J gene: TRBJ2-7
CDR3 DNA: TGCGCCAGCAGCTTGGCCGGGAGAGAGGAGGGCGAGCAGTACTTC
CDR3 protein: CASSLAGREEGEQYF

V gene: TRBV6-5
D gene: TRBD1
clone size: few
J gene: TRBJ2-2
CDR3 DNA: TGTGCCAGCAGGGGACAGCATCCGAACACCGGGGAGCTGTTTTTT
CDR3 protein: CASRGQHPNTGELFF

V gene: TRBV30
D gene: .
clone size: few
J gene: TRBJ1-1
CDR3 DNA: TGTGCCTGGATGAAGTTTTCCGATGAAGCTTTCTTT
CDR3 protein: CAWMKFSDEAFF

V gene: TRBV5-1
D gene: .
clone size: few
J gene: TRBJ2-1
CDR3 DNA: TGCGCCAGCAGCTTGGAGGACGGCGAGCAGTTCTTC
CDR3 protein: CASSLEDGEQFF

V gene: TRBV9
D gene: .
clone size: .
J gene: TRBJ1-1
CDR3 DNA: TGTGCCAGCAGCGTGGGTGGGGAGCTGAACACTGAAGCTTTCTTT
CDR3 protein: CASSVGGELNTEAFF

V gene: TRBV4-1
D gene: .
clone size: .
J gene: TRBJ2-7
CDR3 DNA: TGCGCCAGCAGCCAAGATAGAACAGGGATTCCCTACGAGCAGTACTTC
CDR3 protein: CASSQDRTGIPYEQYF

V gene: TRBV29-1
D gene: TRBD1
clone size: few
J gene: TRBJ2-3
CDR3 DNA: TGCAGCGCCGCCCCCGGGACAGCTCGCACAGATACGCAGTATTTT
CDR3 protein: CSAAPGTARTDTQYF

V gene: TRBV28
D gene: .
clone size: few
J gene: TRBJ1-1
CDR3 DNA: TGTGCCAGCAGTTTTGGGTCAGGGGACGAAGCTTTCTTT
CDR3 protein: CASSFGSGDEAFF